This TCR beta chain came from a study of cytomegalovirus exposure and HLA in healthy donors. The CDR3 sequence is 15 residues long. Germline CDR1 SEHNR, CDR2 FQNEAQ (reference sequence). V dropped 4 bases and J dropped 3; count of bases not matched to a gene: 2. The PCR had 60 Vbeta and 13 Jbeta primers. Profiling relied on immunoSEQ multiplex PCR, and the TCRdb table lists in-frame clones only, not all of them. Here the sample spans around 130,000 clones, 82% being singletons. Sample: PBMCs. J is TRBJ2-3 and V is TRBV7-9, with 12 bases lining up with TRBD2. The clonotype comes from a woman in her late teens or twenties in good health and CMV-seronegative. CDR3: CASSWGLAGTDTQYF. CDR3 DNA sequence: TGTGCCAGCAGCTGGGGACTAGCGGGTACAGATACGCAGTATTTT.